This T cell receptor (beta chain) emerged from a study of vaccination and CD4 T cells after COVID-19. About the study: Control cultures were supplied with a CEFX pool, an HIV-1 Nef pool, or no peptide at all.

Cultured CD4+ T cells had their DNA profiled by the Oncomine TCR Beta short-read assay. TCRdb re-analysed the PCR reads in MiXCR, keeping a single row per CDR3 protein. The table lists about 13,000 distinct CDR3 sequences, roughly 50% of them singletons, with roughly 25% in the top ten. With respect to this clonotype: Its antigen is unknown.

Germline assignment: CDR1 LGHNT and CDR2 FRNRAP. The germline V and J ends were trimmed by 7 bases and 4 bases, with 15 bases remaining between them. CDR3 length: 14 residues. Overall study findings and caveats: Data came from relatively few convalescent patients and lacked early post-infection timepoints. Recorded median SARS-CoV-2-reactive clonotype numbers increased from about 20 to 38 without reaching significance.

The treatment: approximately 11-day PBMC culture with coronavirus spike peptide pools or control peptides (ViraFEST assay). ViraFEST sequenced TCRs after peptide-pool expansion of antigen-specific T cells. This sequence originates from a human donor who had recovered from COVID-19. The sample was CD4+ T cells from blood, cultured in vitro. The chain is built from TRBV12-5 and TRBJ2-3; D is unresolved. CDR3 in DNA: TGTGCTAGTGCCCTAAATGCAATCCCAGATACGCAGTATTTT. Translated: CASALNAIPDTQYF. Combining the CDR3 with reference TRBV12-5 and TRBJ2-3 gives the whole variable domain DARVTQTPRHKVTEMGQEVTMRCQPILGHNTVFWYRQTMMQGLELLAYFRNRAPLDDSGMPKDRFSAEMPDATLATLKIQPSEPRDSAVYFCASALNAIPDTQYFGPGTRLTVL.